These 24 T cell receptor beta chains were all obtained from the same sample, sequenced in a study of blood T cell repertoires in COVID-19. The assay was immunoSEQ multiplex PCR, and TCRdb's table has in-frame clones only and misses some. The sample has 450,000 or so clones, around 89% seen once. The sample taken for sequencing was peripheral blood. These receptor sequences come from a woman aged 35 to 49 with COVID-19, enrolled during active disease.

The V gene is TRBV9, the J gene TRBJ1-1, with TRBD1 matching 9 bases. Germline V lookup: CDR1 SGDLS, CDR2 YYNGEE. The CDR3 runs 15 residues. V lost 3 bases and J lost 4; bases outside the gene matches: 7. CDR3 sequence: CASSATGGEATEAFF. The CDR3 DNA is TGTGCCAGCAGCGCCACAGGGGGCGAGGCCACTGAAGCTTTCTTT.

The chain links TRBV24-1 to TRBJ2-1, with a weak D call TRBD1 (5 bases). V gave up 6 bases and J gave up 0 bases, with 17 bases separating them. The CDR3 totals 17 residues. CDR1 and CDR2 (germline): KGHDR, SFDVKD. The CDR3, as DNA: TGTGCCACCAGTACGTATCAAATAGGGGCCTCCTACAATGAGCAGTTCTTC. Translating gives CATSTYQIGASYNEQFF.

The chain carries TRBV6-1 and TRBJ2-2; 11 bases align to TRBD2. The CDR3 runs 16 residues. Trimming at V came to 4 bases and at J to 6 bases, leaving 7 bases not matched to a gene. In germline, CDR1 is MNHNS, CDR2 SASEGT. The chain's CDR3 is CASSALAGGLAGELFF. CDR3 nucleotide sequence: TGTGCCAGCAGTGCCTTAGCGGGGGGGCTTGCCGGGGAGCTGTTTTTT.

The chain couples TRBV7-2 to TRBJ1-3; D is uncertain. With 5 bases removed from V and 5 bases from J, the gap between germline ends came to 13 bases. The CDR3 contains 14 residues. The germline gives CDR1 SGHTA, CDR2 FQGNSA. The CDR3 nucleotides are TGTGCCAGCAGCCCCCAGGTTGACAGAAACACCATATATTTT. This translates into CASSPQVDRNTIYF.

The gene calls are TRBV12-3 or TRBV12-4 and TRBJ1-1; D call uncertain. This CDR3 comprises 13 residues. V lost 6 bases and J 4 bases, leaving 12 bases between the germline ends. CDR3 bases: TGTGCCAGCAGGGAAGGGCGGGGCACTGAAGCTTTCTTT. Translated: CASREGRGTEAFF.

V is TRBV7-9 and J is TRBJ1-2, with D possibly being TRBD1 (6 bases). CDR1 and CDR2 from the germline V gene are SEHNR and FQNEAQ (reference sequence). This CDR3 region has 15 residues. Trimming shortened V by 5 bases and J by 6 bases, and 19 bases separated the two germline ends. The CDR3 here is CASSAARGGLNGYTF. The CDR3 nucleotides are TGTGCCAGCAGCGCGGCGCGGGGGGGGCTCAATGGCTACACCTTC. Supplemented by reference TRBV7-9 and TRBJ1-2, the full variable domain reads DTGVSQNPRHKITKRGQNVTFRCDPISEHNRLYWYRQTLGQGPEFLTYFQNEAQLEKSRLLSDRFSAERPKGSFSTLEIQRTEQGDSAMYLCASSAARGGLNGYTFGSGTRLTVV.

With regard to this clone: The same CDR3 also results from other DNA sequences found in this sample. The DNA of the CDR3 is TGTGCCAGCAGCTTGGGGGGTGGCACTGAAGCTTTCTTT. Translated: CASSLGGGTEAFF. The chain combines TRBV7-8 with TRBJ1-1, with D maybe TRBD1 (5 bases). Germline loops: CDR1 SGHVS, CDR2 FQNEAQ. V was pared by 3 bases and J by 4 bases, with 9 bases between. CDR3 length equals 13 residues.

The gene calls are TRBV6-4 and TRBJ2-3, with 7 bases fitting TRBD1. CDR1 and CDR2 (germline): MRHNA, SNTAGT. This CDR3 comprises 15 residues. V shed 2 bases, J shed 0 bases, and the junction held 2 bases outside the gene matches. CDR3 in amino acids: CASSDRGLSTDTQYF. For the CDR3, the DNA is TGTGCCAGCAGTGACAGGGGGCTGAGCACAGATACGCAGTATTTT.

Concerning this clone itself: The DNA is left out, because the CDR3 cannot be placed on it with certainty; the CDR3 is given as TCRdb lists it. V and J are TRBV21-1 and TRBJ2-4; the table names TRBD1, a call not compared with the DNA. TRBV21-1 is listed as a pseudogene. Inclusive of both ends, the CDR3 amounts to 17 amino acids. CDR3: CASSKWAGGSSPPIQYF.

The chain has TRBV10-3 and TRBJ1-3; D remains ambiguous. The CDR3 totals 14 residues. Germline V gene lookup returns CDR1 ENHRY and CDR2 SYGVKD. With 11 bases removed from V and 1 base from J, the gap between germline ends came to 15 bases. In nucleotides, the CDR3 is TGTGCCCATTCCGAGAATTTGTCTGGAAACACCATATATTTT. Translating it yields CAHSENLSGNTIYF.

V and J are TRBV28 and TRBJ1-2; perhaps TRBD1 as D (5 bases). V was trimmed by 6 bases and J by 4 bases, leaving 9 bases between them. CDR3 length: 12 amino acids. The germline CDR1 and CDR2 sequences are MDHEN and SYDVKM. The CDR3 DNA reads TGTGCCAGCAGGGACCAGGGCTATGGCTACACCTTC. It specifies CASRDQGYGYTF.

The chain combines TRBV15 with TRBJ2-7; TRBD1 matches at 7 bases. The CDR3 runs to 14 residues. V was clipped by 8 bases and J by 1 base; unmatched bases: 8. Germline CDR1 LNHNV, CDR2 YYDKDF (reference sequence). The CDR3 coding sequence is TGTGCCACCCAGGGGGACAGAAGGTCCTACGAGCAGTACTTC. Protein product: CATQGDRRSYEQYF. The whole variable domain, remainder taken from reference TRBV15 and TRBJ2-7, is DAMVIQNPRYQVTQFGKPVTLSCSQTLNHNVMYWYQQKSSQAPKLLFHYYDKDFNNEADTPDNFQSRRPNTSFCFLDIRSPGLGDTAMYLCATQGDRRSYEQYFGPGTRLTVT.

The chain carries TRBV5-1 and TRBJ2-7; TRBD2 matches at 7 bases. V lost 0 bases, J lost 4 bases, and 7 bases stayed unmatched. CDR1 is SGHRS and CDR2 is YFSETQ in the germline V gene. The CDR3 consists of 15 residues. The CDR3 sequence: CASSLGGREGYEQYF. CDR3 nucleotide sequence: TGCGCCAGCAGCTTGGGAGGCAGGGAGGGGTACGAGCAGTACTTC.

This chain joins TRBV18 and TRBJ1-2, with D possibly being TRBD1 (5 bases). This CDR3 contains 14 residues. Germline V CDR1 and CDR2: KGHSH, LQKENI. Trimming removed 3 bases at V and 5 bases at J, with 13 bases between. The CDR3 reads CASSPSGGGYGYTF. CDR3 in DNA: TGTGCCAGCTCACCGTCGGGGGGGGGTTATGGCTACACCTTC. Full variable domain (outside the CDR3, taken from reference TRBV18 and TRBJ1-2): NAGVMQNPRHLVRRRGQEARLRCSPMKGHSHVYWYRQLPEEGLKFMVYLQKENIIDESGMPKERFSAEFPKEGPSILRIQQVVRGDSAAYFCASSPSGGGYGYTFGSGTRLTVV.

The rearrangement uses TRBV7-2 and TRBJ1-4; tentatively, D is TRBD1 (5 bases). Germline lookup yields CDR1 SGHTA and CDR2 FQGNSA. With 1 base removed from V and 4 bases from J, the gap between germline ends came to 13 bases. The CDR3 is 16 residues long. CDR3 in amino acids: CASSLDWGTVNEKLFF. In DNA, the CDR3 is TGTGCCAGCAGCTTAGACTGGGGCACCGTTAATGAAAAACTGTTTTTT. Variable domain in full (rest from reference TRBV7-2 and TRBJ1-4): GAGVSQSPSNKVTEKGKDVELRCDPISGHTALYWYRQSLGQGLEFLIYFQGNSAPDKSGLPSDRFSAERTGGSVSTLTIQRTQQEDSAVYLCASSLDWGTVNEKLFFGSGTQLSVL.

V gene TRBV28 combines with J gene TRBJ1-2, with no clear D. The CDR3 contains 14 residues. Germline V lookup: CDR1 MDHEN, CDR2 SYDVKM. V shed 3 bases and J shed 0 bases, with 8 bases lying between them. CDR3 in amino acids: CASSFSGANYGYTF. CDR3 coding DNA: TGTGCCAGCAGTTTTTCAGGCGCTAACTATGGCTACACCTTC.

The V and J genes are TRBV9 and TRBJ2-7; D call uncertain. The CDR3 totals 16 residues. The germline V gene has CDR1 SGDLS and CDR2 YYNGEE. Trimming took 0 bases from V and 0 from J, leaving 13 bases between them. CDR3 in DNA: TGTGCCAGCAGCGTAGGACCAGGCATCCCCTCCTACGAGCAGTACTTC. Its translation: CASSVGPGIPSYEQYF.

This sequence joins TRBV5-1 and TRBJ1-2; TRBD1 is a possible D gene (6 bases). Germline V lookup: CDR1 SGHRS, CDR2 YFSETQ. V shed 0 bases and J shed 10 bases, with 22 bases lying between them. The CDR3 extends over 16 amino acids. The chain's CDR3 is CASSLGPRDMGFDYTF. The CDR3 DNA reads as TGCGCCAGCAGCTTGGGGCCCCGGGACATGGGGTTTGACTACACCTTC.

The chain uses TRBV5-1 and TRBJ1-1; the D gene is possibly TRBD1 (6 bases). This CDR3 has 15 residues. CDR1 and CDR2 (germline): SGHRS, YFSETQ. V lost 2 bases and J lost 1, with 12 bases in between. DNA of the CDR3: TGCGCCAGCAGCTTCTCCAGGGGCTCGAACACTGAAGCTTTCTTT. This gives the protein CASSFSRGSNTEAFF. The full variable domain, its missing parts supplied by reference TRBV5-1 and TRBJ1-1, is KAGVTQTPRYLIKTRGQQVTLSCSPISGHRSVSWYQQTPGQGLQFLFEYFSETQRNKGNFPGRFSGRQFSNSRSEMNVSTLELGDSALYLCASSFSRGSNTEAFFGQGTRLTVV.

V and J are TRBV7-9 and TRBJ2-4; D is uncertain. CDR3 length equals 11 residues. V lost 4 bases and J lost 7, with 5 bases in between. In germline, CDR1 is SEHNR, CDR2 FQNEAQ (reference sequence). The CDR3 sequence: CASSWANIQYF. The CDR3 DNA reads TGTGCCAGCAGCTGGGCCAACATTCAGTACTTC.

The chain employs TRBV5-1 and TRBJ2-2, with D perhaps TRBD2 (6 bases). Trimming stripped 7 bases from V and 4 bases from J, with 14 bases between. Germline V CDR1 and CDR2: SGHRS, YFSETQ. The length of the CDR3 is 14 residues. The CDR3 bases are TGCGCCAGCGCCCCCGGAGGGGCCACCGGGGAGCTGTTTTTT. It encodes CASAPGGATGELFF.

The J gene is TRBJ2-1, the V gene TRBV5-8; TRBD2 matches 8 bases. CDR1 SGHTS and CDR2 YDEGEE come from the germline V gene. Trimming at V came to 10 bases and at J to 6 bases, leaving 6 bases not matched to a gene. This CDR3 comprises 12 residues. CDR3 coding DNA: TGTGCCCCGAGGGGGACTAGCAATGAGCAGTTCTTC. Translated: CAPRGTSNEQFF.

The V gene is TRBV9, the J gene TRBJ2-1; 12 bases map to TRBD2. The CDR3 sequence is 18 residues long. The V segment lost 0 bases and the J segment 8 bases; nucleotides outside the gene matches: 12. CDR1 and CDR2 (germline): SGDLS, YYNGEE. The chain's CDR3 is CASSVATATSGSRDEQFF. CDR3 DNA sequence: TGTGCCAGCAGCGTAGCTACGGCGACTAGCGGGAGTCGGGATGAGCAGTTCTTC.

This sequence joins TRBV4-1 and TRBJ2-1; TRBD2 matches at 14 bases. This CDR3 spans 19 amino acids. Trimming at V came to 0 bases and at J to 7 bases, leaving 11 bases not matched to a gene. Looked up from germline, CDR1 is MGHRA and CDR2 is YSYEKL. The CDR3 protein is CASSQEWPTSGGARNEQFF. The CDR3 DNA sequence: TGCGCCAGCAGCCAAGAGTGGCCGACTAGCGGGGGGGCCAGGAATGAGCAGTTCTTC.